The following is a T cell receptor (beta chain) sequence with its context. This specimen comes from a study of T cells after posttransplantation cyclophosphamide. CDR3 length: 14 amino acids. V was pared by 4 bases and J by 0 bases, with 7 bases between. Germline V lookup: CDR1 MNHEY, CDR2 SMNVEV (reference sequence). Profiled with immunoSEQ multiplex PCR; TCRdb holds only in-frame clones, not every one. The profile shows around 66,000 clones, 90% to 95% of them singletons. Sequencing was carried out using PBMCs. The sequence came from a woman aged 25 to 39 in good health and a related stem cell transplant donor. The V call is TRBV27, the J call TRBJ1-5; D not resolved. The CDR3 loop is CASSYSSSNQPQHF. CDR3 nucleotide sequence: TGTGCCAGCAGTTACTCCTCTAGCAATCAGCCCCAGCATTTT.